Presented here are 20 T cell receptor beta chains from one specimen sequenced in a study. TCRdb ran MiXCR on the RT-PCR reads and lists one entry per CDR3 protein. The data hold more than 550,000 distinct CDR3 sequences, with over 12% observed a single time. Sequencing was performed on memory CD4+ T cells from blood. The source of these receptors is a female donor in good health, serving as a healthy control.

This clonotype was detected only a few times. As DNA, the CDR3 is TGCGCCAGCAGCCCAGGGGGCAAAGCTAATGAAAAACTGTTTTTT. Amino acids: CASSPGGKANEKLFF. The J gene is TRBJ1-4, the V gene TRBV5-1, with 8 nucleotides matching TRBD1. This CDR3 is built from 15 residues. Germline CDR1 and CDR2: SGHRS and YFSETQ. Trimming took 4 bases from V and 3 from J; bases not matched to a gene: 5.

This chain connects TRBV5-1 to TRBJ2-5; the D is unclear. V was shortened by 5 bases and J by 1 base, with 15 bases between the two germline ends. CDR1 and CDR2 from the germline V gene are SGHRS and YFSETQ. The CDR3 runs 15 residues. This chain's CDR3 is CASSPSWASQETQYF. The CDR3 DNA is TGCGCCAGCAGTCCCTCCTGGGCGTCCCAAGAGACCCAGTACTTC.

This clonotype was picked up many times. The chain couples TRBV11-2 to TRBJ2-1; the D gene is possibly TRBD1 (6 bases). The ends were cut back, 7 bases at V and 6 bases at J, with 16 bases in the middle. Germline V gene data show CDR1 as SGHAT and CDR2 as FQNNGV. The CDR3 length is 14 residues. Here the CDR3 reads CASTVQSRGNEQFF. For the CDR3, the DNA is TGTGCCAGCACCGTCCAAAGCAGGGGCAATGAGCAGTTCTTC.

This clonotype has only a few counts. The J gene is TRBJ2-5, the V gene TRBV7-2, with 7 bases matching TRBD2. V was clipped by 5 bases and J by 5 bases; unmatched bases: 8. Germline-derived CDR1 and CDR2 are SGHTA and FQGNSA. The CDR3 has 14 amino acids. CDR3 protein: CASSPGLVLETQYF. The CDR3 DNA follows: TGTGCCAGCAGCCCCGGACTAGTTTTGGAGACCCAGTACTTC. The variable domain in full, with the rest retrieved from reference TRBV7-2 and TRBJ2-5, is GAGVSQSPSNKVTEKGKDVELRCDPISGHTALYWYRQSLGQGLEFLIYFQGNSAPDKSGLPSDRFSAERTGGSVSTLTIQRTQQEDSAVYLCASSPGLVLETQYFGPGTRLLVL.

This clonotype was recorded a few times. The J gene is TRBJ1-5, the V gene TRBV6-1; D is unclear. Looked up from germline, CDR1 is MNHNS and CDR2 is SASEGT. V was pared by 6 bases and J by 5 bases, with 14 bases between. The length of the CDR3 is 14 residues. In DNA, the CDR3 is TGTGCCAGCAGGAATACTCTGGCGGATCAGCCCCAGCATTTT. Amino acids: CASRNTLADQPQHF.

The chain's CDR3 is CASRGPSSGGAGEQFF. The CDR3 DNA sequence: TGTGCCAGCAGGGGACCCTCTAGCGGGGGGGCAGGGGAGCAGTTCTTC. This chain connects TRBV6-6 to TRBJ2-1; 12 bases line up with TRBD2. Trimming removed 6 bases from V and 10 bases from J; junction bases left unmatched: 13. This CDR3 contains 16 residues. Germline V gene data show CDR1 as MNHNY and CDR2 as SVGAGI (reference sequence).

This clonotype has at least ten counts. The V call is TRBV4-2, the J call TRBJ2-2, with 10 bases aligning to TRBD2. The length of the CDR3 is 16 residues. Trimming removed 0 bases from V and 8 bases from J; junction bases left unmatched: 6. Germline values: CDR1 LGHNA, CDR2 YNFKEQ. As DNA, the CDR3 is TGTGCCAGCAGCCAAGATACTAGCGGGGTTATAGGGGAGCTGTTTTTT. Its translation is CASSQDTSGVIGELFF.

The gene calls are TRBV18 and TRBJ1-3, with no clear D. The V gene's germline CDR1 is KGHSH and CDR2 LQKENI. V lost 2 bases and J 0 bases, leaving 14 bases between the germline ends. This CDR3 comprises 17 residues. The CDR3 here is CASSPESPVSSGNTIYF. CDR3 DNA: TGTGCCAGCTCACCAGAGTCCCCGGTGAGCTCTGGAAACACCATATATTTT.

The chain uses TRBV5-1 and TRBJ1-5; tentative D call: TRBD1 (6 bases). The germline V gene has CDR1 SGHRS and CDR2 YFSETQ. This CDR3 contains 15 residues. V dropped 4 bases and J dropped 6 bases, with 17 bases sitting between them. The CDR3 DNA is TGCGCCAGCAGCCCTGGCGCAGGGGTTGGTCAGCCCCAGCATTTT. Its protein is CASSPGAGVGQPQHF.

The chain uses TRBV12-3 or TRBV12-4 and TRBJ2-3, with a weak D call TRBD2 (6 bases). V lost 6 bases to trimming and J lost 0 bases, with 13 bases between them. CDR3 length: 15 amino acids. The CDR3 region has the DNA TGTGCCAGCAGCGAACTAGCCTCTAGCACAGATACGCAGTATTTT. Translating it yields CASSELASSTDTQYF.

This clonotype was detected ten times or more. J is TRBJ2-5 and V is TRBV12-3 or TRBV12-4, with TRBD1 as a possible D gene (7 bases). V was shortened by 1 base and J by 6 bases, with 12 bases between the two germline ends. The CDR3 runs 14 residues. This CDR3 reads CASSLVSGGKTQYF. As DNA, the CDR3 is TGTGCCAGCAGTTTAGTTTCAGGGGGGAAGACCCAGTACTTC.

This clonotype was observed a handful of times. The genes are TRBV30 and TRBJ2-5, with unresolved D. Germline loops: CDR1 GTSNPN, CDR2 SVGIG (reference sequence). The CDR3 runs to 12 residues. The V and J ends lost 7 bases and 2 bases respectively, with 11 bases between them. The CDR3 here is CAFITDQETQYF. The CDR3 DNA is TGTGCCTTTATCACAGATCAAGAGACCCAGTACTTC.

This clonotype was seen only a few times. V gene TRBV10-1 combines with J gene TRBJ2-7, with 13 bases lining up with TRBD2. CDR1 and CDR2 from the germline V gene are WNHNN and SYGVQD (reference sequence). The CDR3 runs 14 residues. Trimming at V came to 7 bases and at J to 12 bases, leaving 12 bases not matched to a gene. The CDR3 loop reads CASTSGTSGATPYF. CDR3 nucleotide sequence: TGCGCCAGCACCTCCGGGACTAGCGGGGCAACTCCGTACTTC.

Only a few counts were recorded for this clonotype. The chain carries TRBV5-1 and TRBJ2-1, with 7 positions matching TRBD1. V trimming: 4 bases; J trimming: 9 bases; junction bases outside the gene matches: 10. Per the germline V gene, CDR1 is SGHRS and CDR2 is YFSETQ. There are 14 residues in the CDR3. CDR3 protein: CASSLGQAFGEQFF. The CDR3, as DNA: TGCGCCAGCAGCCTCGGACAGGCCTTCGGTGAGCAGTTCTTC.

V usage is TRBV18 and J usage is TRBJ1-1; TRBD1 aligns across 9 bases. The CDR3 loop spans 15 amino acids. Per the germline V gene, CDR1 is KGHSH and CDR2 is LQKENI. The V and J ends lost 2 bases and 7 bases, in that order; junction bases with no gene match: 8. The CDR3 DNA follows: TGTGCCAGCTCACCAGGACAGGGGAAGCGGGATGAAGCTTTCTTT. Translated, it gives CASSPGQGKRDEAFF.

The V gene is TRBV2, the J gene TRBJ2-7; 7 bases match TRBD1. This CDR3 has 16 amino acids. Unmatched junction bases numbered 14, after V lost 6 bases and J lost 3 bases. Germline V CDR1 and CDR2: SNHLY, FYNNEI. CDR3 sequence (DNA): TGTGCCAGCAGCCTACAGGGGAGTTTTAATAGCTACGAGCAGTACTTC. This encodes CASSLQGSFNSYEQYF.

This clonotype was observed a handful of times. V is TRBV7-3 and J is TRBJ2-1; 15 bases fit TRBD2. V was pared by 0 bases and J by 6 bases, with 6 bases of the junction left unmatched. CDR3 length: 18 residues. Per germline, CDR1 SGHTA and CDR2 FQGTGA. CDR3 sequence reads: CASSLTSGLAGGPNEQFF. In DNA, the CDR3 is TGTGCCAGCAGCTTAACGTCGGGACTAGCGGGAGGTCCCAATGAGCAGTTCTTC.

As regards this clonotype: A much more abundant neighbour one base away suggests this may be a read error. The V and J genes are TRBV9 and TRBJ2-7; weak D call: TRBD1 (5 bases). V was trimmed by 9 bases and J by 2 bases, leaving 21 bases between them. The length of the CDR3 is 15 residues. Germline lookup yields CDR1 SGDLS and CDR2 YYNGEE. For the CDR3, the DNA is TGTGCCATTTCAACTCAGGGCGATGGACCCTACGAGCAGTACTTC. This translates into CAISTQGDGPYEQYF.

This clonotype appeared a few times. A much larger clonotype is one base distant, so this may be a read error. The chain uses TRBV6-5 and TRBJ2-7; D remains ambiguous. The CDR3 extends over 16 amino acids. Germline values: CDR1 MNHEY, CDR2 SVGAGI. The ends were cut back, 1 base at V and 4 bases at J, with 17 bases in the middle. The CDR3 DNA reads TGTGCCAGCAGTTACTATAGGTGGTCTTCCCCGTACGAGCAGTACTTC. Its translation is CASSYYRWSSPYEQYF.

This clonotype has at least ten counts. V is TRBV7-3 and J is TRBJ2-1; D not resolved. Germline CDR1 and CDR2: SGHTA and FQGTGA. Trimming stripped 5 bases from V and 0 bases from J, with 14 bases between. This CDR3 comprises 16 residues. CDR3 region: CASSIQAPSSYNEQFF. The CDR3 nucleotides are TGTGCCAGCAGCATTCAGGCACCAAGCTCCTACAATGAGCAGTTCTTC.